This T cell receptor beta chain was observed in a study of blood T cell repertoires in COVID-19. Repertoires were generated with immunoSEQ multiplex PCR, while TCRdb's copy carries only in-frame clones and drops some. The sample lists 250,000 to 350,000 clones, over 70% occurring once. CDR1 and CDR2 (germline): SGHNT, YENEEA. V gave up 5 bases and J gave up 3 bases, with 16 bases separating them. The CDR3 covers 15 residues. This receptor was obtained from a woman aged 50 to 60 with acute or convalescent COVID-19. The chain is built from TRBV11-3 and TRBJ1-1; maybe TRBD1 (5 bases). The specimen sequenced was peripheral blood. This chain's CDR3 is CASSLRAGRDTEAFF. In nucleotides, the CDR3 is TGTGCCAGCAGCCTTAGAGCAGGGAGGGACACTGAAGCTTTCTTT.